This T cell receptor beta chain was recovered during a study of T-cell memory formation after mild COVID-19. Study-level information: Largely, the TCR clusters proved donor specific.

Study-level findings and limits: Some clones that responded were present in memory (sampled pre-infection), which suggests cross-reactive memory joined.

This clonotype was recorded a few times. Its cognate antigen is unknown. It was 5'RACE with constant-segment primers that produced the TCR alpha and TCR beta cDNA libraries, which carried sample barcodes and UMIs. In TCRdb, the 5' RACE reads were re-called with MiXCR into one record per CDR3 protein. This sample yields about 560,000 distinct CDR3 sequences, of which 15% to 20% are seen a single time; roughly 7.8% belongs to the top ten. This CDR3 comprises 16 residues. Germline V CDR1 and CDR2: MNHEY, SVGEGT. With V trimmed by 5 bases and J by 1 base, 8 bases remained unmatched. V gene TRBV6-2 or TRBV6-3 combines with J gene TRBJ2-7, with 10 bases identical to TRBD1. The origin of this receptor is an adult woman who had mild COVID-19 (a few samples of this study predate the infection). Cell type and time point are not known. Sequenced sample: PBMCs or a T cell subset sorted from them (not recorded which). The CDR3: CASSPRQGARSYEQYF. The CDR3 DNA is TGTGCCAGCAGTCCCCGACAGGGGGCCAGGTCCTACGAGCAGTACTTC.